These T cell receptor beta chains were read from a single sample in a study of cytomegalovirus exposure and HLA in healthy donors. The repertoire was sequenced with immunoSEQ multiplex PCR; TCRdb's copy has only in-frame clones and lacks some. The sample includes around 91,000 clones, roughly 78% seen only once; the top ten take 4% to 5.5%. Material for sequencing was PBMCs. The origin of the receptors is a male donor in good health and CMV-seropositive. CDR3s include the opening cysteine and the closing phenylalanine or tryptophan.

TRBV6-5 CASSYSGGATGELFF
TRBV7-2 CASSSLYPGTGASGNTIYF
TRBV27 CASVKGANTEAFF
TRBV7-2 CASSLEYPGGYLETQYF
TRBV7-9 CASSSGSRTNEKLFF
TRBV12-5 CASGSAAVGHTPEQFF
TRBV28 CASSSHGQFF
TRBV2 CASNGGAYTEAFF
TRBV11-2 CASSEHSGGALETQYF
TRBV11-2 CASSGQGAIAFF
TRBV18 CASSPRLAGGPVEQFF
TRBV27 CASSFVPGGINNEQFF
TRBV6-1 CASSGLTSRSEQFF
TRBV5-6 CASSKGTTKETQYF
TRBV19 CASSRPGQGLDEQYF
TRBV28 CASSHAVRAFF
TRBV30 CAWSVHGSTDTQYF
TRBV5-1 CASSLVQGSGGANVLTF
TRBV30 CAWSRGQPKETQYF
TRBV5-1 CASSSGQGDSPLHF
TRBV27 CASSWSRVTEAFF
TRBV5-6 CASSLDRGSTDTQYF
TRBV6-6 CASSQALAGGRDEQFF
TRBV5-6 CASSSQGIAKNIQYF
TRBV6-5 CASLSLAGSTDTQYF
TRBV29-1 CSVPGTGVGHSTDTQYF
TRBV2 CASSRGEGTGELFF
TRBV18 CASSSQGLRNEQYF
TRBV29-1 CSVGTGSPGDTQYF
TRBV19 CASRGVADTDTQYF
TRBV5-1 CASGGGRTNTEAFF